This T cell receptor (beta chain) comes out of a study of tumor and adjacent non-tumor tissue in lung cancer. Study at large: Each sample yielded some 4 million productive TCRbeta reads on average. Whole-study results and caveats: Tumor tissue had significantly higher TCR diversity than normal lung.

Three rounds of nested PCR, following a modified ARM-PCR protocol, produced the TCRbeta library. TCRdb re-called the multiplex PCR reads through MiXCR, storing one row per CDR3 protein. The data show about 93,000 distinct CDR3 sequences, with less than 80% seen just once and roughly 18% held by the top ten. The template was RNA from unsorted bulk tissue. Between August and November 2014, newly diagnosed, chemotherapy-naive lung cancer patients underwent thoracic surgery in China. Regarding this clonotype: Antigen: not known. A read error may account for a junction end that differs from germline.

This receptor was taken from a man in his fifties or sixties with non-small cell lung cancer. Source material: lung tumor tissue.

The DNA for the CDR3 is TGTGTCAGCAGTTCCCGGACAGGGGGGTCCTACGAGCAGTACTTC. Translated: CVSSSRTGGSYEQYF. The V and J genes are TRBV6-5 and TRBJ2-7; 10 bases fit TRBD1. The CDR3 has 15 amino acids. CDR1 is MNHEY, CDR2 SVGAGI, per germline.